What follows are 8 T cell receptor beta chains derived from one specimen sequenced in a study of T cell responses to AZD1222 COVID-19 vaccine. Only in-frame clones appear in the TCRdb table, and some are missing; sequencing was by immunoSEQ multiplex PCR. The table lists under 150,000 clones, roughly nine tenths of them singletons. Sequencing used peripheral blood, obtained on day 0 of AZD1222 vaccination. The receptors were sampled from an adult in good health.

This clone was counted a single time. V usage is TRBV7-3 and J usage is TRBJ2-7; possible D gene TRBD2, 5 bases. CDR3 length: 13 amino acids. Germline CDR1 reads SGHTA; CDR2 reads FQGTGA. The ends were cut back, 5 bases at V and 1 base at J, with 9 bases in the middle. The CDR3 nucleotides read TGTGCCAGCAGCCTCGGGGAGTCCTACGAGCAGTACTTC. This codes for CASSLGESYEQYF.

This clone was detected a few times. The V call is TRBV5-6, the J call TRBJ2-3, with D possibly matching TRBD2 (6 bases). Germline CDR1 and CDR2: SGHDT and YYEEEE. Trimming took 1 base from V and 4 from J, leaving 19 bases between them. The CDR3 extends over 17 amino acids. DNA of the CDR3: TGTGCCAGCAGCTTGAGATTTCCGGGAGTAAGCGCAGATACGCAGTATTTT. This encodes CASSLRFPGVSADTQYF.

J is TRBJ2-7 and V is TRBV6-1; 7 nucleotides agree with TRBD1. CDR3 length: 14 residues. With 2 bases clipped from V and 3 bases from J, the junction kept 4 bases outside the gene matches. CDR1 is MNHNS, CDR2 SASEGT, per germline. The DNA of the CDR3 is TGTGCCAGCAGTGAACATGGACAGGTCTACGAGCAGTACTTC. Translation: CASSEHGQVYEQYF.

The chain joins TRBV6-5 to TRBJ1-2, with D perhaps TRBD1 (6 bases). The CDR3 runs to 14 residues. Germline V gives CDR1 MNHEY, CDR2 SVGAGI. Deletions cut 6 bases from V and 4 bases from J, with 15 bases between. The CDR3 loop reads CASSPPGQIYGYTF. CDR3 in DNA: TGTGCCAGCAGCCCCCCCGGACAGATCTATGGCTACACCTTC.

The J gene is TRBJ1-3, the V gene TRBV10-3, with D maybe TRBD1 (5 bases). Germline-derived CDR1 and CDR2 are ENHRY and SYGVKD. The CDR3 spans 13 residues. Here the CDR3 DNA reads TGTGCGAACTCTGGGGGTGCGGAGAACACCATATATTTT. Protein product: CANSGGAENTIYF.

The chain couples TRBV5-1 to TRBJ2-2; D may correspond to TRBD1 or TRBD2 (5 bases each). Trimming stripped 4 bases from V and 5 bases from J, with 12 bases between. The germline V gene has CDR1 SGHRS and CDR2 YFSETQ. CDR3 size: 14 residues. The CDR3 spells CASSQEGPTGELFF. The CDR3 DNA is TGCGCCAGCAGCCAAGAGGGACCTACCGGGGAGCTGTTTTTT. Full variable domain (outside the CDR3, taken from reference TRBV5-1 and TRBJ2-2): KAGVTQTPRYLIKTRGQQVTLSCSPISGHRSVSWYQQTPGQGLQFLFEYFSETQRNKGNFPGRFSGRQFSNSRSEMNVSTLELGDSALYLCASSQEGPTGELFFGEGSRLTVL.

CDR3 DNA sequence: TGTGCCAGCCGCCAGATGGGGGGCTCAGCTCACGATGAGCAGTTCTTC. Amino acid sequence: CASRQMGGSAHDEQFF. The chain joins TRBV27 to TRBJ2-1; D tentatively fits TRBD1 or TRBD2 (6 bases each). CDR1 and CDR2 (germline): MNHEY, SMNVEV (reference sequence). This CDR3 is built from 16 residues. V was clipped by 8 bases and J by 8 bases, with 25 bases between them.

The V call is TRBV5-6, the J call TRBJ1-6; tentatively, D is TRBD1 (5 bases). Germline assignment: CDR1 SGHDT and CDR2 YYEEEE. Trimming removed 0 bases at V and 6 bases at J, with 7 bases between. The CDR3 runs to 14 residues. The DNA of the CDR3 is TGTGCCAGCAGCTTGGCGGGGGGTAATTCACCCCTCCACTTT. This translates into CASSLAGGNSPLHF.